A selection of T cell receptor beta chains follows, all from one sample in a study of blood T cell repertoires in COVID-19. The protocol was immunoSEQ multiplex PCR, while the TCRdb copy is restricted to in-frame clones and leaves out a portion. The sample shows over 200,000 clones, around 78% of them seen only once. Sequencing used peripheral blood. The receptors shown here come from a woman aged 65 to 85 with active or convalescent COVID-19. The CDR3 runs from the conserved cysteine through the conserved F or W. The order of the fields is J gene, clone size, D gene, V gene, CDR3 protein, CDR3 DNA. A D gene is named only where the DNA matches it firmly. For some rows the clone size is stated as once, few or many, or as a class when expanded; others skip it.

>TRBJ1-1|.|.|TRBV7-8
CASSLSRDTEAFF
TGTGCCAGCAGCTTGTCCAGGGACACTGAAGCTTTCTTT
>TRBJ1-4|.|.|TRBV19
CASSFTVFNEKLFF
TGTGCCAGTAGTTTTACGGTCTTTAATGAAAAACTGTTTTTT
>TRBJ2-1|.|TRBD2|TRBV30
CAWGGLAGGERQFF
TGTGCCTGGGGAGGACTAGCGGGGGGGGAAAGGCAGTTCTTC
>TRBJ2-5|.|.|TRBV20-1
CSAIEGPGETQYF
TGCAGTGCTATTGAGGGCCCTGGGGAGACCCAGTACTTC
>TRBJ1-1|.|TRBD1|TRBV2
CASSPETGGGTEAFF
TGTGCCAGCAGCCCCGAGACAGGGGGCGGCACTGAAGCTTTCTTT
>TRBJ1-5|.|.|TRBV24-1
CATSDHSGTRQPQHF
TGTGCCACCAGTGACCATTCCGGGACAAGGCAGCCCCAGCATTTT
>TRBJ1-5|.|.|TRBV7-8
CASSLAAGVQPQHF
TGTGCCAGCAGCTTAGCAGCCGGGGTTCAGCCCCAGCATTTT
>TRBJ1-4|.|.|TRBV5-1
CASSLVSSEKLFF
TGCGCCAGCAGCTTGGTTTCTTCTGAAAAACTGTTTTTT
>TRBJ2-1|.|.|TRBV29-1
CSVETDSNNEQFF
TGCAGCGTAGAGACCGACAGCAACAATGAGCAGTTCTTC
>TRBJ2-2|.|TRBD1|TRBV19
CASRQGAINTGELFF
TGTGCCAGTCGACAGGGGGCTATAAACACCGGGGAGCTGTTTTTT
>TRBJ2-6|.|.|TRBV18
CASSLQTSVSGANVLTF
TGTGCCAGCTCACTTCAGACATCCGTCTCTGGGGCCAACGTCCTGACTTTC
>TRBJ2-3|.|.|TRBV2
CASSRDNTDTQYF
TGTGCCAGCAGCCGGGACAACACAGATACGCAGTATTTT
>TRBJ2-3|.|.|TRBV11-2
CASRTRSRPPFSTDTQYF
TGTGCCAGCAGAACCCGTTCTAGACCGCCTTTTAGCACAGATACGCAGTATTTT
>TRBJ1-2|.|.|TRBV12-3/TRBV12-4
CASSRGQPYGYTF
TGTGCCAGCAGCCGAGGACAGCCCTATGGCTACACCTTC
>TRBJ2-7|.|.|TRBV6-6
CATSGGSSYEQYF
TGTGCCACCTCCGGGGGAAGCTCCTACGAGCAGTACTTC
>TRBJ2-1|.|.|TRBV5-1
CASSLEASGFSNEQFF
TGCGCCAGCAGCTTGGAGGCCAGCGGATTCTCCAATGAGCAGTTCTTC
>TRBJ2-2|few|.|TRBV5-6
CASIRWAGSANTGELFF
TGTGCCAGCATCCGCTGGGCGGGTAGCGCGAACACCGGGGAGCTGTTTTTT
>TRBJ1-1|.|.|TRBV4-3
CASSQEIMTEAFF
TGCGCCAGCAGCCAAGAAATAATGACTGAAGCTTTCTTT
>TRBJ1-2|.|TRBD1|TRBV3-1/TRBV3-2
CASSQDFRGHGYTF
TGTGCCAGCAGCCAAGATTTTAGGGGGCATGGCTACACCTTC
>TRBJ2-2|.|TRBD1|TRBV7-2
CASSLHRGDTGELFF
TGTGCCAGCAGCTTACACAGGGGAGACACCGGGGAGCTGTTTTTT
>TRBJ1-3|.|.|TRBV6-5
CASREQTLSGNTIYF
TGTGCCAGCCGAGAGCAAACCCTCTCTGGAAACACCATATATTTT
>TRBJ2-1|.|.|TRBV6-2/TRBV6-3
CASSSILYNEQFF
TGTGCCAGCAGTTCTATACTCTACAATGAGCAGTTCTTC
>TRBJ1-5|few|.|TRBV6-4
CASSVGGGQPQHF
TGTGCCAGCAGTGTCGGGGGGGGCCAGCCCCAGCATTTT
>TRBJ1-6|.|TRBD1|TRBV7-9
CASSGQGNSPLHF
TGTGCCAGCAGTGGACAGGGGAATTCACCCCTCCACTTT
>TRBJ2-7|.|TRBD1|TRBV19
CASSMGRGYYEQYF
TGTGCCAGTAGTATGGGCAGGGGGTACTACGAGCAGTACTTC
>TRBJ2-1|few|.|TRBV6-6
CASSYLSSNEQFF
TGTGCCAGCAGTTACCTCTCTTCCAATGAGCAGTTCTTC
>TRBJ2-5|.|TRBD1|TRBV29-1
CSVTTGGETQYF
TGCAGCGTTACCACAGGGGGGGAGACCCAGTACTTC
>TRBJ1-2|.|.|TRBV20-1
CSAAGFYGYTF
TGCAGTGCTGCAGGGTTCTATGGCTACACCTTC
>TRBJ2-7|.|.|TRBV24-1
CATSDHDRNYEQYF
TGTGCCACCAGTGACCATGACAGGAACTACGAGCAGTACTTC
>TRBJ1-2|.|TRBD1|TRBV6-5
CASSRDREGYGYTF
TGTGCCAGCAGTCGGGACAGGGAGGGCTATGGCTACACCTTC
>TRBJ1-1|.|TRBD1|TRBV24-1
CATSDSGTANTEAFF
TGTGCCACCAGTGATTCGGGGACAGCCAACACTGAAGCTTTCTTT
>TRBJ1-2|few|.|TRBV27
CASSGAQGSYGYTF
TGTGCCAGCAGTGGCGCTCAGGGGAGCTATGGCTACACCTTC
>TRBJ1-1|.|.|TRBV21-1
CASSRGEGGISEAFF
TGTGCCAGCAGCAGGGGCGAAGGGGGCATCTCTGAAGCTTTCTTT
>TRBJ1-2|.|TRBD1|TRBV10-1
CASSERTGENYGYTF
TGCGCCAGCAGTGAAAGGACAGGGGAAAACTATGGCTACACCTTC
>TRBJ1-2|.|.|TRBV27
CASSLYPVNYGYTF
TGTGCCAGCAGTTTATATCCGGTCAACTATGGCTACACCTTC
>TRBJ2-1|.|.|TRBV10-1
CASSEQPSYNEQFF
TGCGCCAGCAGTGAACAGCCCTCCTACAATGAGCAGTTCTTC
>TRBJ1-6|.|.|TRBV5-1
CASNSGGSNSPLHF
TGCGCCAGCAATTCGGGAGGGAGTAATTCACCCCTCCACTTT
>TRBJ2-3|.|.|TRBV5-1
CASSSTDLPQYF
TGCGCCAGCAGCTCGACAGACCTTCCGCAGTATTTT
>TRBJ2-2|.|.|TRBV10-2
CASSELEGTGELFF
TGCGCCAGCAGTGAGTTGGAGGGCACCGGGGAGCTGTTTTTT
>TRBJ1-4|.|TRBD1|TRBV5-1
CASSFGQGSEKLFF
TGCGCCAGCAGCTTTGGACAGGGTAGCGAAAAACTGTTTTTT
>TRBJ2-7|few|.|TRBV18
CASSIGLEQRQYF
TGTGCCAGCTCAATAGGACTTGAACAGCGGCAGTACTTC
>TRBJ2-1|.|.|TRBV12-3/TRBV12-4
CASSLQGNEQFF
TGTGCCAGCAGTCTACAGGGCAATGAGCAGTTCTTC
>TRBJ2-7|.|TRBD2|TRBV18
CASSPGLAGVYEQYF
TGTGCCAGCTCACCAGGACTAGCGGGAGTCTACGAGCAGTACTTC
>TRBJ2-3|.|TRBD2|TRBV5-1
CASTLGSGRVGTDTQYF
TGCGCCAGCACTCTGGGCAGCGGGAGGGTCGGCACAGATACGCAGTATTTT
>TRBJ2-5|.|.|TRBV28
CASSLRGRETQYF
TGTGCCAGCAGTTTAAGGGGTAGGGAGACCCAGTACTTC
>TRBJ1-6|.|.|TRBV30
CAWSVRDGGSPLHF
TGTGCCTGGAGTGTACGAGACGGGGGATCACCCCTCCACTTT
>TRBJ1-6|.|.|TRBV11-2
CASSLVGGRDSPLHF
TGTGCCAGCAGCTTAGTAGGGGGACGGGATTCACCCCTCCACTTT
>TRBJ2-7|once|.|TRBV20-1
CSASVGGRFYEQYF
TGCAGTGCTAGTGTAGGGGGTAGGTTTTACGAGCAGTACTTC
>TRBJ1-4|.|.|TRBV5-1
CASSHLGDSEKLFF
TGCGCCAGCAGCCACCTCGGTGACTCTGAAAAACTGTTTTTT
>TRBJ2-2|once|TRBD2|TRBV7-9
CASSLVLAGNTGELFF
TGTGCCAGCAGCTTGGTACTAGCGGGGAACACCGGGGAGCTGTTTTTT
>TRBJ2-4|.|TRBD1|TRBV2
CASSDRDRVGVKNIQYF
TGTGCCAGCAGCGACCGGGACAGGGTAGGAGTCAAAAACATTCAGTACTTC
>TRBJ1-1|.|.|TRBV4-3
CASSSLIGETEAFF
TGCGCCAGCAGCTCCCTGATAGGGGAAACTGAAGCTTTCTTT
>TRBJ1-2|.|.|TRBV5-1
CASSLAGQPNTLYGYTF
TGCGCCAGCAGCTTGGCCGGACAGCCAAATACTCTCTATGGCTACACCTTC
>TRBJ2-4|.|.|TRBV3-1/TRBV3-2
CASSQLWQGKNIQYF
TGTGCCAGCAGCCAGCTTTGGCAGGGCAAAAACATTCAGTACTTC
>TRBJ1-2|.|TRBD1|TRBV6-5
CASSYYVQGTQGGYTF
TGTGCCAGCAGTTACTACGTACAGGGGACCCAGGGTGGCTACACCTTC